This T cell receptor (beta chain) was captured by sequencing in a study of cytomegalovirus exposure and HLA in healthy donors. Profiled with immunoSEQ multiplex PCR; TCRdb holds only in-frame clones, not every one. The sample has 120,000 or so clones; about 87% are singletons. General study findings and limits: Using the classifier, cytomegalovirus status was reportedly diagnosed with high specificity and sensitivity.

The length of the CDR3 is 16 residues. Germline CDR1 SGHNT, CDR2 YENEEA. J gave up 4 bases and V 1 base, and 5 bases lay outside the gene matches. As for this clone: The antigen remains unidentified.

This sequence originates from a man between 18 and 29 years old in good health and CMV-seronegative. The specimen was PBMCs. The chain is built from TRBV11-3 and TRBJ2-1; 9 nucleotides align to TRBD2. CDR3 DNA sequence: TGTGCCAGCAGCTTAGCTGCGACTAGCGGTTACAATGAGCAGTTCTTC. It encodes CASSLAATSGYNEQFF.